This TCR beta chain appears in the sequencing data of a study of shared clonotypes between healthy human individuals (TCRdb year 2020). About the full investigation: The cohort included three men and a couple of women between 18 and 49 years of age. To estimate repertoire size and how much clonotype sharing occurs between individuals, the study deeply sequenced the blood TCR repertoires of several healthy adults. Between about 0.8 and 9.5 billion PBMCs per donor were obtained by leukapheresis. Per donor, three plates each were used for CD4 naive and CD4 memory, two for CD8 naive, and one for CD8 memory. To increase sequencing depth and limit assay-specific biases, TCR repertoire library preparation and sequencing were carried out by different laboratories using diverse techniques.

CD8 naive samples were obtained by positive selection for CCR7 among CD45RO-negative cells, yielding a CD45RA+CCR7+ population from which TemRA cells were excluded. The donors were healthy, HIV-negative adults with no recently reported acute infections or vaccinations. Only Caucasian adults living in Nashville, Tennessee, USA were represented among the donors. After blood collection by leukapheresis, PBMCs were isolated using Ficoll-Histopaque density gradient centrifugation and then cryopreserved in the vapor phase of liquid nitrogen. Purity and quantity of every magnetically sorted T cell population were checked by analytical flow cytometry. From each sorted fraction, genomic DNA was isolated and quantified by UV absorbance on a Nanodrop 2000c. Overall study results and their limits: The genetic and exposure-history diversity represented was limited by the small number of donors. Sampling was restricted to blood, and TCR repertoires in tissues likely differ from the TCR repertoires found in blood. Compared with non-shared clonotypes, the clonotypes found in all four sorted-subset donors had higher generation probabilities. Sharing across a few donors was observed for approximately 5% of naive CD4, 3% to 3.5% of naive CD8, 2% to 2.5% of memory CD4, and roughly 0.4% of memory CD8 clonotypes. Pairwise subsampling indicated that sequencing depth was expected to affect the degree of clonotype sharing among donors. Naive subsets generally had larger estimated clonotype richness than memory subsets did. Even with the large sequencing depth, rarefaction of the sorted-subset datasets indicated that sequencing was incomplete.

Using the deep immunoSEQ assay, multiplex PCR amplified TCR CDR3 regions from genomic DNA. For each cell subset, the extracted genomic DNA was distributed evenly across all wells of several immunoSEQ 96-well plates, and each plate served as one replicate. For sorted subsets, each replicate PCR was loaded with about 0.2 ug genomic DNA, equivalent to 30,000 or so T cell genomes. Purified libraries were measured with a Qubit 3.0 fluorometer, size-checked on a Bioanalyzer 2100, and measured again with the KAPA Library Quantification kit. A separate single-read 150-cycle Illumina NextSeq 550 flow cell was used to sequence each immunoSEQ 96-well plate. As for the original processing: The immunoSEQ output contained only junctional sequences without quality scores, so filtering could not match that applied to full-length reads. Sequences were annotated with PyIR, a Python wrapper for IgBLAST v1.9, and V/J genes and CDR3 were assigned using IMGT germline references. Reads were filtered out if the reads had weak V/J assignments (E-value above 1e-6), no CDR3, stop codons, out-of-frame junctions, or ambiguous translated residues. V3J clonotypes were defined as sequences sharing the same inferred V gene, J gene, and CDR3 amino acid sequence. The percentage overlap between two repertoires was calculated by dividing the number of shared unique clonotypes by the size of the smaller repertoire. Three approaches were used to assess repertoire richness: RTK rarefaction, the Chao1 estimator, and Recon v2.1 estimates of unobserved clonotypes. OLGA was used to compute generation probabilities for all TCRbeta clonotypes that the gDNA method yielded from a handful of donors. TCRdb provides this immuneACCESS table in a form limited to in-frame rearrangements. Some clones are lacking; in checked studies, under half of them reflect an unresolved V gene, and why the rest are absent is not known. Clone size and the V and J calls come from that table; the DNA yielded D and trimming. The table for this sample lists 2 million to 2.5 million clones; about 93% of them were counted only once. The ten largest clones take up about 1.8% of the sample.

On this clone itself: Its antigen remains undetermined. The sample holds no much larger clone one base away, and base qualities are not on file.

CDR1 and CDR2 (LNHDA, SQIVND) derive from the germline V gene (reference sequence). V is shortened by 3 bases, J by 5 bases, and the region joining them spans 13 bases. The CDR3, cysteine through phenylalanine, is 14 amino acids long. CDR3 DNA only is kept here, 42 bases in frame from base 1. Material: naive CD8+ T cells from PBMCs. According to the study, the label for this sample's cell subset or site signals: CD45RA+CCR7+. The chain joins TRBV19 to TRBJ1-2, with a tentative D gene TRBD1 over 6 matching bases. This receptor was obtained from a man in his late teens or twenties in good health. Some clones in this sample may be carry-over from other donors' samples. The CDR3 sequence is CASSIRGTKYGYTF. The DNA sequence is TGTGCCAGTAGTATCAGGGGCACGAAGTATGGCTACACCTTC.